This is a list of T cell receptor beta chains from one sample in a study of shared clonotypes between healthy human individuals. Sequencing was performed with immunoSEQ multiplex PCR; in TCRdb, only in-frame clones are kept and a portion is missing. The data hold about 550,000 clones, with over 95% observed a single time. Sequencing was carried out using naive CD8+ T cells sorted from blood. The receptors shown here come from a woman aged 30 to 39 in good health. CDR3s include the opening cysteine and the closing phenylalanine or tryptophan. The order of the fields is V gene, D gene, J gene, clone size, CDR3 length, CDR3 DNA, CDR3 protein. D genes are given only for firm matches. Size values are once, few and many counts, or a class for expanded clones, and some rows have none.

V: TRBV7-6
D: TRBD1
J: TRBJ2-1
size: NA
length: 16
DNA: TGTGCCAGCAGCTTAGGGGACAGGGGGTTCGTTAATGAGCAGTTCTTC
CDR3: CASSLGDRGFVNEQFF

V: TRBV7-9
D: NA
J: TRBJ1-6
size: NA
length: 15
DNA: TGTGCCCCCTCGGAGATAGTCCCAGGGGATTCACCCCTCCACTTT
CDR3: CAPSEIVPGDSPLHF

V: TRBV14
D: NA
J: TRBJ1-3
size: NA
length: 15
DNA: TGTGCCAGCAGCGAACAGACTCTCTCTGGAAACACCATATATTTT
CDR3: CASSEQTLSGNTIYF

V: TRBV6-5
D: TRBD2
J: TRBJ2-7
size: NA
length: 16
DNA: TGTGCCAGCAGTTACTCGGAAAGCGGGAGGGCCTACGAGCAGTACTTC
CDR3: CASSYSESGRAYEQYF

V: TRBV7-9
D: TRBD1
J: TRBJ1-2
size: NA
length: 15
DNA: TGTGCCAGCAGGCGGACAGGGGGCCACCACTATGGCTACACCTTC
CDR3: CASRRTGGHHYGYTF

V: TRBV19
D: NA
J: TRBJ1-5
size: NA
length: 15
DNA: TGTGCCAGTAGTATAGTACCGTATAGCAATCAGCCCCAGCATTTT
CDR3: CASSIVPYSNQPQHF

V: TRBV13
D: NA
J: TRBJ1-4
size: NA
length: 14
DNA: TGTGCCAGCAGCGGTGACAGATATAATGAAAAACTGTTTTTT
CDR3: CASSGDRYNEKLFF

V: TRBV6-1
D: NA
J: TRBJ1-4
size: NA
length: 15
DNA: TGTGCCAGCAGTGAAAACGGGGGAGCTAATGAAAAACTGTTTTTT
CDR3: CASSENGGANEKLFF

V: TRBV2
D: TRBD2
J: TRBJ2-7
size: NA
length: 13
DNA: TGTGCCAGCACTCCTAGCGGATACTACGAGCAGTACTTC
CDR3: CASTPSGYYEQYF

V: TRBV27
D: TRBD2
J: TRBJ2-7
size: NA
length: 14
DNA: TGTGCCAGCAGTGCGGGAGGTATCGGCTACGAGCAGTACTTC
CDR3: CASSAGGIGYEQYF

V: TRBV4-1
D: NA
J: TRBJ1-5
size: NA
length: 13
DNA: TGCGCCAGCAGCCAAGATCCGGATCAGCCCCAGCATTTT
CDR3: CASSQDPDQPQHF

V: TRBV7-8
D: NA
J: TRBJ1-5
size: NA
length: 18
DNA: TGTGCCAGCAGCTCACAGGGTGCGGGCTCTTTGGGCAATCAGCCCCAGCATTTT
CDR3: CASSSQGAGSLGNQPQHF

V: TRBV13
D: NA
J: TRBJ1-4
size: NA
length: 14
DNA: TGTGCCAGCAGCTTACCGGACGATAATGAAAAACTGTTTTTT
CDR3: CASSLPDDNEKLFF

V: TRBV4-1
D: TRBD2
J: TRBJ2-7
size: NA
length: 15
DNA: TGCGCCAGCAGCCAAGATCCAGCGGGGGCCTACGAGCAGTACTTC
CDR3: CASSQDPAGAYEQYF

V: TRBV19
D: NA
J: TRBJ2-7
size: NA
length: 15
DNA: TGTGCCAGTAGTATAGATTCGCAGGGTCGGTACGAGCAGTACTTC
CDR3: CASSIDSQGRYEQYF

V: TRBV6-5
D: TRBD1
J: TRBJ2-7
size: NA
length: 15
DNA: TGTGCCAGCAGTTGGGGGGACAGGAGCTCCTACGAGCAGTACTTC
CDR3: CASSWGDRSSYEQYF

V: TRBV2
D: NA
J: TRBJ2-7
size: NA
length: 11
DNA: TGTGCCAGCAGTGATCCCTACGAGCAGTACTTC
CDR3: CASSDPYEQYF

V: TRBV28
D: TRBD2
J: TRBJ2-5
size: NA
length: 18
DNA: TGTGCCAGCGGCTGGGAATCCGGACTAGCGGGATGGTCTGAGACCCAGTACTTC
CDR3: CASGWESGLAGWSETQYF

V: TRBV4-1
D: TRBD1
J: TRBJ1-5
size: NA
length: 16
DNA: TGCGCCAGCAGCCAAGTGGGCACAGGGGGTAGTCAGCCCCAGCATTTT
CDR3: CASSQVGTGGSQPQHF

V: TRBV7-9
D: NA
J: TRBJ2-7
size: NA
length: 14
DNA: TGTGCCAGCGCCCGGCCGGGACGGAACTACGAGCAGTACTTC
CDR3: CASARPGRNYEQYF

V: TRBV10-1
D: TRBD2
J: TRBJ2-1
size: NA
length: 18
DNA: TGCGCCAGCAGCCCGGGACTAGCGGGAGGGGAAGGACGCAATGAGCAGTTCTTC
CDR3: CASSPGLAGGEGRNEQFF

V: TRBV5-1
D: NA
J: TRBJ2-7
size: NA
length: 15
DNA: TGCGCCAGCAGCTTGGCCCAGGGCAAGATTTACGAGCAGTACTTC
CDR3: CASSLAQGKIYEQYF

V: TRBV9
D: NA
J: TRBJ2-7
size: NA
length: 14
DNA: TGTGCCAGCAGCGTAGGGTTAGCAGCAGAAGAGCAGTACTTC
CDR3: CASSVGLAAEEQYF

V: TRBV28
D: NA
J: TRBJ2-1
size: NA
length: 12
DNA: TGTGCCAGCAGCGCGGGTTACAATGAGCAGTTCTTC
CDR3: CASSAGYNEQFF

V: TRBV7-9
D: NA
J: TRBJ1-1
size: NA
length: 14
DNA: TGTGCCAGCAGCTCTACCAGGGACGACACTGAAGCTTTCTTT
CDR3: CASSSTRDDTEAFF

V: TRBV25-1
D: NA
J: TRBJ2-2
size: NA
length: 13
DNA: TGTGCCAGCAGTGAATTAGGGTTCCTGGAGCTGTTTTTT
CDR3: CASSELGFLELFF

V: TRBV21-1
D: NA
J: TRBJ2-7
size: once
length: 16
DNA: TGTGCCAGCTTACTCCCTAGGTGTGGGCGCTCCTACGAGCAGTACTTC
CDR3: CASLLPRCGRSYEQYF

V: TRBV27
D: NA
J: TRBJ2-1
size: NA
length: 13
DNA: TGTGCCAGCAGTTTCAGACAGGGAGGCGAGCAGTTCTTC
CDR3: CASSFRQGGEQFF